The 17 T cell receptor beta chains presented below share a single source sample, sequenced in a study of CD8+ T cells in alopecia areata. After isolation, RNA underwent reverse transcription to generate cDNA as the sequencing template. TCRdb's copy holds only in-frame clones and misses some; the assay was immunoSEQ multiplex PCR. Found here are around 190,000 clones, around 60% of them singletons; the top ten hold roughly 1.3%. Noted treatment: oral pan-JAK inhibitor, 5-10 mg twice daily. Sequencing used CD4+ T cells sorted from blood, obtained around week 50, from a patient treated with tofacitinib. The source of these receptors is a human donor with alopecia areata.

The chain is built from TRBV29-1 and TRBJ1-2; D uncertain. CDR1 and CDR2 from the germline V gene are SQVTM and ANQGSEA. The CDR3 runs to 14 residues. The V and J ends lost 7 bases and 7 bases respectively, with 22 bases between them. The CDR3 spells CSAASTGGMGGYTF. The CDR3 DNA reads as TGCAGCGCCGCCAGCACCGGCGGTATGGGTGGCTACACCTTC. Supplemented by reference TRBV29-1 and TRBJ1-2, the full variable domain reads SAVISQKPSRDICQRGTSLTIQCQVDSQVTMMFWYRQQPGQSLTLIATANQGSEATYESGFVIDKFPISRPNLTFSTLTVSNMSPEDSSIYLCSAASTGGMGGYTFGSGTRLTVV.

This sequence joins TRBV29-1 and TRBJ2-1; D remains unclear. Germline values: CDR1 SQVTM, CDR2 ANQGSEA. The V end lost 1 base, the J end lost 8 bases, and 9 bases lay between the germline ends. The CDR3 is 12 residues long. CDR3 sequence: CSVEVQGYEQFF. The DNA for the CDR3 is TGCAGCGTTGAAGTCCAAGGGTATGAGCAGTTCTTC.

This rearrangement joins TRBV12-2 to TRBJ1-2. TRBV12-2 is termed a pseudogene. CDR3 length: 15 amino acids. CDR3: CASRRRVPGTYGYTF. The DNA of the CDR3 is TGTGCAAGTCGCCGACGGGTACCGGGGACCTATGGCTACACCTTC.

The chain couples TRBV28 to TRBJ1-6; maybe TRBD1 (6 bases). The CDR3 runs 14 residues. Between the trimmed V and J ends, which lost 5 bases and 7 bases, there was a span of 12 bases. Germline V gene sequence: CDR1 MDHEN, CDR2 SYDVKM. DNA of the CDR3: TGTGCCAGCAGTGATGGACAGCAAAATTCACCCCTCCACTTT. Its protein product is CASSDGQQNSPLHF.

This clone has only a few counts. Other DNA sequences in the same sample also yield this CDR3. The chain links TRBV2 to TRBJ1-6; no reliable D call. The CDR3 length is 11 residues. Trimming shortened V by 4 bases and J by 7 bases, and 2 bases separated the two germline ends. The V gene's germline CDR1 is SNHLY and CDR2 FYNNEI. In nucleotides, the CDR3 is TGTGCCAGCAGTGGGAATTCACCCCTCCACTTT. Residues: CASSGNSPLHF.

This clone occurred a few times. This rearrangement joins TRBV6-1 to TRBJ1-2; a weak D match, TRBD1 (6 bases). The CDR3 has 14 residues. V was cut by 7 bases and J by 4 bases, with 16 bases left in between. CDR1 and CDR2 from the germline V gene are MNHNS and SASEGT. DNA for the CDR3: TGTGCCAGCACCGACACGGGGGGCGGCTATGGCTACACCTTC. Translation gives CASTDTGGGYGYTF.

V is TRBV6-6 and J is TRBJ2-3; 9 bases are shared with TRBD2. After removal of 5 bases from V and 1 base from J, the junction contained 4 bases not matched to a gene. Per germline, CDR1 MNHNY and CDR2 SVGAGI (reference sequence). The CDR3 extends over 15 amino acids. The CDR3 reads CASSATSGGTDTQYF. CDR3 DNA: TGTGCCAGCAGTGCGACTAGCGGCGGCACAGATACGCAGTATTTT.

This chain uses TRBV10-3 with TRBJ2-7; D is unclear. Germline assignment: CDR1 ENHRY and CDR2 SYGVKD. Trimming removed 6 bases from V and 8 bases from J, with 17 bases in between. The CDR3 has 13 residues. Here the CDR3 reads CAISEQVNGKQYF. CDR3 DNA sequence: TGTGCCATCAGCGAGCAGGTTAATGGGAAGCAGTACTTC.

This chain uses TRBV19 with TRBJ1-1; a possible D gene is TRBD1 (6 bases). The CDR3 consists of 14 residues. V was shortened by 3 bases and J by 1 base, with 9 bases between the two germline ends. CDR1 and CDR2 from the germline V gene are LNHDA and SQIVND (reference sequence). For the CDR3, the DNA is TGTGCCAGTAGTATGGGACACTGGAACACTGAAGCTTTCTTT. Amino acid sequence: CASSMGHWNTEAFF.

The chain couples TRBV10-2 to TRBJ2-1, with 15 positions matching TRBD2. The V and J ends lost 3 bases and 3 bases, in that order; junction bases with no gene match: 9. Germline V CDR1 and CDR2: WSHSY, SAAADI. The CDR3 consists of 19 residues. CDR3 protein: CASSEPGLAGGTNYNEQFF. CDR3 in DNA: TGCGCCAGCAGTGAACCGGGACTAGCGGGGGGCACCAACTACAATGAGCAGTTCTTC.

V is TRBV5-4 and J is TRBJ2-3; D is unresolved. From germline, CDR1 is SGHNT and CDR2 YYREEE (reference sequence). With 2 bases removed from V and 5 bases from J, the gap between germline ends came to 6 bases. The CDR3 is 12 amino acids. The CDR3 loop reads CASSFGVDTQYF. CDR3 coding DNA: TGTGCCAGCAGCTTTGGTGTAGATACGCAGTATTTT.

This chain uses TRBV7-2 with TRBJ2-3; the D gene is possibly TRBD1 (5 bases). V dropped 4 bases and J dropped 2 bases, with 10 bases sitting between them. Germline V gene sequence: CDR1 SGHTA, CDR2 FQGNSA. This CDR3 region has 14 residues. CDR3 in amino acids: CASSSTRATDTQYF. The CDR3 region has the DNA TGTGCCAGCAGCTCAACCAGGGCCACAGATACGCAGTATTTT.

V and J are TRBV6-5 and TRBJ2-1; 7 bases are shared with TRBD2. The germline V gene encodes CDR1 MNHEY and CDR2 SVGAGI. J lost 4 bases, V lost 7 bases, and 4 bases had no gene match. This CDR3 is built from 13 residues. CDR3 coding DNA: TGTGCCAGCACAGCGGGGAAATACAATGAGCAGTTCTTC. It is translated as CASTAGKYNEQFF.

The CDR3 region has the DNA TGTGCCAGCAGCGTAGTGAGGGACAGATACTTC. Translation gives CASSVVRDRYF. This chain uses TRBV9 with TRBJ2-5; 7 bases map to TRBD1. The length of the CDR3 is 11 residues. Unmatched junction bases numbered 4, after V lost 0 bases and J lost 14 bases. Germline lookup yields CDR1 SGDLS and CDR2 YYNGEE.

This chain joins TRBV9 and TRBJ2-1; no definite D call. V lost 3 bases and J 7 bases, leaving 8 bases between the germline ends. CDR1 is SGDLS, CDR2 YYNGEE, per germline. This CDR3 region has 12 residues. The CDR3 coding sequence is TGTGCCAGCAGCGAACCTCGGAATGAGCAGTTCTTC. This codes for CASSEPRNEQFF.

The chain joins TRBV5-1 to TRBJ2-6; 7 nucleotides align to TRBD1. The junction had 6 bases not matched to a gene; V was cut back by 6 bases and J by 3 bases. The CDR3 is made up of 15 amino acids. Germline V gene data show CDR1 as SGHRS and CDR2 as YFSETQ. The CDR3 region has the DNA TGCGCCAGCATGCAGGGGGTTAGTGGGGCCAACGTCCTGACTTTC. As protein: CASMQGVSGANVLTF. The full variable domain, rest sourced from reference TRBV5-1 and TRBJ2-6, is KAGVTQTPRYLIKTRGQQVTLSCSPISGHRSVSWYQQTPGQGLQFLFEYFSETQRNKGNFPGRFSGRQFSNSRSEMNVSTLELGDSALYLCASMQGVSGANVLTFGAGSRLTVL.

This clone appeared many times. This rearrangement joins TRBV4-3 to TRBJ1-5; a possible D gene is TRBD1 (5 bases). The CDR3 extends over 15 amino acids. V dropped 4 bases and J dropped 5 bases, with 15 bases sitting between them. Germline V gives CDR1 LGHNA, CDR2 YSLEER. The CDR3 DNA sequence: TGCGCCAGCAGCCGAAACCGGGGCGAATATCAGCCCCAGCATTTT. It yields the protein CASSRNRGEYQPQHF.